Listed below are T cell receptor beta chains from one sample, sequenced in a study of T cell repertoires in cytomegalovirus infection. TCRdb used MiXCR to reprocess the reads, holding one entry per CDR3 protein. This sample has 150,000 to 200,000 distinct CDR3 sequences, with over 13% found just once. The sequenced material came from PBMCs. Receptor source: a human donor in good health (CMV status not recorded). Some clones in this sample may be carry-over from other donors' samples. CDR3s include the opening cysteine and the closing phenylalanine or tryptophan. The D gene is left open where the match is weak. Not all rows give a size; the values are once, few, many and, for expanded clones, a class.

few TRBD1 TRBJ2-2 TRBV19 CASSHRRGHAGELFF TGTGCCAGTAGCCACCGCAGGGGGCACGCCGGGGAGCTGTTTTTT
many TRBD2 TRBJ2-7 TRBV6-1 CASRQPGLGAHEQYF TGTGCCAGCAGGCAACCGGGACTAGGGGCCCACGAGCAGTACTTC
few . TRBJ2-7 TRBV6-2/TRBV6-3 CASSSSTPRREQYF TGTGCCAGCAGTTCATCGACTCCAAGGCGCGAGCAGTACTTC
. . TRBJ2-1 TRBV19 CASSQQGVTYNEQFF TGTGCCAGTAGCCAGCAAGGCGTTACCTACAATGAGCAGTTCTTC
many TRBD2 TRBJ2-1 TRBV7-9 CASSPRLAGGWNEQFF TGTGCCAGCAGCCCCCGACTAGCGGGGGGGTGGAATGAGCAGTTCTTC
few . TRBJ1-5 TRBV28 CASSFPLNPRGGDSNQPQHF TGTGCCAGCAGTTTCCCGCTAAATCCCAGGGGCGGAGATAGCAATCAGCCCCAGCATTTT
few TRBD2 TRBJ2-1 TRBV2 CASSEASSGDREQFF TGTGCCAGCAGTGAAGCGTCTAGCGGAGATCGGGAGCAGTTCTTC
few TRBD1 TRBJ1-2 TRBV5-6 CASISSGGLYGYTF TGTGCCAGCATCTCTTCAGGGGGACTCTATGGCTACACCTTC
. . TRBJ2-1 TRBV9 CASSVDGGANNEQFF TGTGCCAGCAGCGTAGATGGGGGGGCCAACAATGAGCAGTTCTTC
. . TRBJ1-5 TRBV6-5 CASRPTSVEQPQHF TGTGCCAGCAGACCCACTTCGGTGGAGCAGCCCCAGCATTTT
. . TRBJ2-3 TRBV11-2 CASSLAPRSIPTDTQYF TGTGCCAGCAGCTTAGCCCCGCGGAGTATACCAACAGATACGCAGTATTTT
. . TRBJ1-1 TRBV12-3/TRBV12-4 CASRLGEGRDTEAFF TGTGCCAGCAGGCTCGGTGAGGGCAGGGACACTGAAGCTTTCTTT
many TRBD1 TRBJ2-7 TRBV2 CASSGPGGAYEQYF TGTGCCAGCAGTGGGCCAGGGGGCGCTTACGAGCAGTACTTC
many TRBD2 TRBJ2-5 TRBV7-2 CASSPRLAGVRETQYF TGTGCCAGCAGCCCCCGACTAGCGGGAGTCCGGGAGACCCAGTACTTC
many TRBD2 TRBJ2-3 TRBV7-2 CASSLLPGTSAQAYTDTQYF TGTGCCAGCAGCTTATTGCCGGGGACTAGCGCCCAAGCGTACACAGATACGCAGTATTTT
few TRBD1 TRBJ1-1 TRBV18 CASSPRGQGAPNTEAFF TGTGCCAGCTCACCACGCGGACAGGGGGCCCCGAACACTGAAGCTTTCTTT
many . TRBJ2-5 TRBV7-2 CASSPRRAQETQYF TGTGCCAGCAGCCCCCGCAGGGCCCAAGAGACCCAGTACTTC
few TRBD2 TRBJ2-7 TRBV29-1 CSVEDQGGMSSGRYEQYF TGCAGCGTTGAAGATCAGGGCGGTATGTCTAGCGGACGCTACGAGCAGTACTTC
. . TRBJ2-1 TRBV5-4 CASSSRAGASYNEQFF TGTGCCAGCAGCTCCAGAGCCGGGGCCTCCTACAATGAGCAGTTCTTC
. . TRBJ1-2 TRBV6-8 CASSYRQGRGNGYTF TGTGCCAGCAGTTACAGGCAGGGTCGAGGGAATGGCTACACCTTC
. TRBD2 TRBJ2-1 TRBV12-3/TRBV12-4 CASSQTSGKKAQFF TGTGCCAGCAGTCAGACTAGCGGGAAGAAAGCGCAGTTCTTC
many . TRBJ2-1 TRBV5-6 CASRASYNEQFF TGTGCCAGCCGCGCCTCCTACAATGAGCAGTTCTTC
few TRBD1 TRBJ1-1 TRBV4-1 CASSQVWTGNTEAFF TGCGCCAGCAGCCAAGTCTGGACAGGGAACACTGAAGCTTTCTTT
. . TRBJ2-3 TRBV6-4 CASSDSESYTDTQYF TGTGCCAGCAGTGACTCCGAGTCGTACACAGATACGCAGTATTTT
many . TRBJ2-7 TRBV6-5 CASSVRGRYEQYF TGTGCCAGCAGTGTCAGGGGAAGGTACGAGCAGTACTTC
few . TRBJ1-6 TRBV28 CASLGQAPSSYNSPLHF TGTGCCAGTTTAGGGCAGGCGCCGAGCTCCTATAATTCACCCCTCCACTTT
. . TRBJ1-2 TRBV5-6 CASIQTGGTFGHGYTF TGTGCCAGCATCCAAACCGGTGGGACTTTTGGCCATGGCTACACCTTC
many TRBD2 TRBJ2-3 TRBV2 CASRKGGGRQDTQYF TGTGCCAGCCGAAAAGGCGGGGGGCGGCAAGATACGCAGTATTTT